This T cell receptor (beta chain) originates from a study of metastatic and nonmetastatic thyroid tumors (dated by TCRdb to 2020 to 2022). Describing the broader study: The researchers compared repertoires between peripheral blood samples and tumor or nodule tissue samples from patients with malignant or benign thyroid disease.

This clone was observed a handful of times. Its antigen specificity is not known. Base qualities are not provided; no much larger clone lies one nucleotide away. Here is what the overall study found, with its caveats: TCR beta diversity was reported as significantly higher in malignant tumors than in benign nodules, in both blood and tumor samples.

No patient had received any treatment before thyroid surgery. Using T-cell receptor beta sequencing, the researchers looked back retrospectively at clinical samples from patients, gathered between about 2012 and 2018. Library prep was done by PCR. For sequencing, an Illumina HiSeq 4000 was employed. High-throughput sequencing was used to profile the CDR3 region of the TCR beta-chain in every patient. The authors' analysis ran thus. CDR3 differences across clinicopathological groups were used to build a classifier for discriminating distant-metastatic papillary thyroid cancer patients. The Shannon index was used to measure repertoire diversity, and the Morisita-Horn index was used to measure how similar tumor and blood repertoires were. Using fastp trimming at Q25 and MiXCR clonotype assembly, TCRdb reanalyzed the public sequencing data and kept in-frame beta chains. TCRdb, not the authors, supplied the V and J calls. A total of fewer than 35,000 clones appear in this sample, less than 30% of them only once. Of the sample, approximately 28% is held by the ten largest clones.

CDR1 and CDR2 were assigned from the germline V gene (reference sequence) as MNHNY and SVGAGI. V is pruned by 5 bases and J by 7 bases, leaving 9 bases of the junction without a gene match. Taken from cysteine to phenylalanine, the CDR3 has 16 residues. Only CDR3 DNA remains: 48 bases, in frame from the first base. The sequence was collected from a female donor with papillary thyroid cancer or a benign thyroid nodule (not recorded which). Some clones in this sample may be carry-over from other donors' samples. This chain joins TRBV6-6 to TRBJ2-2; a stretch of 11 junction bases matches TRBD2. The sequenced sample was blood. The CDR3 region: CASSPSTSGIGGELFF. The DNA sequence follows: TGTGCCAGCAGTCCCTCGACTAGCGGGATCGGCGGGGAGCTGTTTTTT.